A few counts support the clone carrying this T cell receptor (beta chain). Antigen: not known. This sample stems from a study of CD8 T cells in ankylosing spondylitis. Study results and limitations: Disease-linked clones bore a CD8+ phenotype and were relatively rare in peripheral blood. From matched ankylosing spondylitis synovial fluid, disease-linked clones were reportedly recovered at significantly enriched levels. There were earlier reports of some motif variants in reactive arthritis synovial fluid and blood. Typical of ankylosing spondylitis blood, it appeared, was a TCR beta motif of seven to nine highly homologous variants.

This CDR3 spans 15 amino acids. Losses at the gene ends were 3 bases for V and 5 bases for J; bases not matched to a gene: 10. Per germline, CDR1 KGHSH and CDR2 LQKENI. Scientists made TCR beta libraries using quantitative 5'-RACE with molecular barcodes. One entry per CDR3 protein, called by TCRdb with MiXCR from the 5' RACE reads. The sample has some 800,000 distinct CDR3 sequences; about 11% are singletons. Sequenced: blood, either unsorted or a sorted T cell fraction (not recorded which). The chain joins TRBV18 to TRBJ2-7, with 7 bases identical to TRBD2. The receptor was isolated from a male donor with ankylosing spondylitis. CDR3 sequence (DNA): TGTGCCAGCTCACCGACTCGGGGGGATCTCGACGAGCAGTACTTC. Protein sequence: CASSPTRGDLDEQYF.